This passage covers 9 T cell receptor beta chains from one sample sequenced in a study of blood T cell repertoires in COVID-19. Assay: immunoSEQ multiplex PCR; the TCRdb copy retains only in-frame clones and omits some. This table has roughly 150,000 clones, roughly 82% appearing once. Sequenced input: peripheral blood. These TCRs come from a woman aged 45-60 years with acute or convalescent COVID-19.

This chain links TRBV6-5 with TRBJ2-1; no definite D call. This CDR3 spans 11 amino acids. Germline V gene sequence: CDR1 MNHEY, CDR2 SVGAGI. Trimming removed 6 bases from V and 10 bases from J, with 10 bases in between. The CDR3 protein is CASSPVPEQFF. CDR3 DNA: TGTGCCAGCAGCCCCGTTCCCGAGCAGTTCTTC.

The chain couples TRBV18 to TRBJ2-1; 13 bases align to TRBD2. Germline CDR1 and CDR2: KGHSH and LQKENI. V dropped 6 bases and J dropped 7; count of bases not matched to a gene: 6. The CDR3 runs 15 residues. The chain's CDR3 is CASSTGTSGKNEQFF. The CDR3 bases are TGTGCCAGCTCCACAGGGACTAGCGGGAAGAATGAGCAGTTCTTC.

The chain joins TRBV24-1 to TRBJ1-1; TRBD1 is a possible D gene (6 bases). CDR1 and CDR2 (germline): KGHDR, SFDVKD. The CDR3 spans 16 residues. The V end was cut by 3 bases, the J end by 0 bases, with 13 bases between. The CDR3 protein is CATSDPGGSMNTEAFF. DNA of the CDR3: TGTGCCACCAGTGATCCGGGGGGCAGCATGAACACTGAAGCTTTCTTT.

The chain has TRBV7-8 and TRBJ1-6; weak D call: TRBD1 (6 bases). The CDR3 has 18 amino acids. V was shortened by 5 bases and J by 0 bases, with 17 bases between the two germline ends. The germline V gene has CDR1 SGHVS and CDR2 FQNEAQ. DNA for the CDR3: TGTGCCAGCAGCCGAGGGGGAGGGGCAAGCTCCTATAATTCACCCCTCCACTTT. Residues: CASSRGGGASSYNSPLHF.

This clone has only a few counts. V and J are TRBV18 and TRBJ2-2; D is possibly TRBD1 (6 bases). Germline V lookup: CDR1 KGHSH, CDR2 LQKENI. V was cut by 4 bases and J by 0 bases, with 12 bases left in between. The CDR3 is made up of 16 amino acids. In nucleotides, the CDR3 is TGTGCCAGCTCACACGGGACAACCGCGAACACCGGGGAGCTGTTTTTT. Protein product: CASSHGTTANTGELFF.

The CDR3 protein is CASRLPGSSYEQYF. The CDR3 coding sequence is TGTGCCAGCCGACTACCGGGGAGCTCCTACGAGCAGTACTTC. The genes are TRBV11-1 and TRBJ2-7, with a weak D call TRBD2 (5 bases). CDR1 SGHAT and CDR2 FQDESV come from the germline V gene (reference sequence). Trimming took off 8 bases at V and 0 bases at J, with 14 bases between the two ends. This CDR3 comprises 14 residues.

In DNA, the CDR3 is TGTGCCAGCAGCCCGGTCTATAGCTCTGGGGCCAACGTCCTGACTTTC. It yields the protein CASSPVYSSGANVLTF. J is TRBJ2-6 and V is TRBV7-2; D uncertain. Germline assignment: CDR1 SGHTA and CDR2 FQGNSA. The V and J ends lost 5 bases and 0 bases respectively, with 11 bases between them. The CDR3 consists of 16 residues.

This chain uses TRBV19 with TRBJ1-3, with a weak D call TRBD1 (6 bases). The V and J ends lost 7 bases and 6 bases respectively, with 16 bases between them. The CDR3 covers 14 residues. Germline values: CDR1 LNHDA, CDR2 SQIVND (reference sequence). The CDR3 DNA reads as TGTGCCAGTACCAACCCAGGGGAGAAAAACACCATATATTTT. This gives the protein CASTNPGEKNTIYF.

A few counts support this clone. The chain is built from TRBV14 and TRBJ2-1, with D uncertain. Germline values: CDR1 SGHDN, CDR2 FVKESK. V was cut by 1 base and J by 12 bases, with 10 bases left in between. This CDR3 comprises 12 residues. The DNA of the CDR3 is TGTGCCAGCAGCCAAGCGAGAATCGGGCAGTTCTTC. Amino acids: CASSQARIGQFF.